This paragraph reports one T cell receptor (beta chain). Produced via immunoSEQ multiplex PCR; TCRdb's table is partial and in-frame only. Of approximately 2,200,000 clones listed, 85% to 95% were seen once; the top ten hold 1.5% to 2%. These data belong to a study of shared clonotypes between healthy human individuals. The naive CD8 fraction comprised CD45RO-negative cells positively selected for CCR7 and excluded terminally differentiated effector memory CD45RA+ cells. The sequence derives from a man aged 18 to 29 in good health. Some clones in this sample may be carry-over from other donors' samples. The material sequenced was naive CD8+ T cells from PBMCs.

Here the CDR3 DNA reads TGTGCCAGTAGTATCTGGGGGGCGGGCAATCAGCCCCAGCATTTT. This encodes CASSIWGAGNQPQHF. This chain connects TRBV19 to TRBJ1-5; maybe TRBD1 (6 bases). The ends were cut back, 3 bases at V and 2 bases at J, with 11 bases in the middle. The CDR3 has 15 residues. CDR1 is LNHDA, CDR2 SQIVND, per germline (reference sequence).